This T cell receptor (beta chain) appears in the sequencing data of a study of blood T cell repertoires in COVID-19. The assay was immunoSEQ multiplex PCR, and TCRdb's table has in-frame clones only and misses some. This sample yields tens of thousands of clones, of which roughly 90% are seen a single time; about 30% belongs to the top ten. Trimming stripped 0 bases from V and 1 base from J, with 6 bases between. The CDR3 sequence is 14 residues long. Germline loops: CDR1 LNHNV, CDR2 YYDKDF (reference sequence). V usage is TRBV15 and J usage is TRBJ1-1; D is uncertain. The sequenced sample consisted of peripheral blood. This clonotype originated in a man in his fifties or sixties with active or convalescent COVID-19. The CDR3 nucleotides read TGTGCCACCAGCAGAGATCGGGGGAACACTGAAGCTTTCTTT. It is translated as CATSRDRGNTEAFF.